These T cell receptor beta chains were read from a single sample in a study of blood T cells in healthy people across ages. TCRdb re-analysed the 5' RACE reads in MiXCR, keeping a single row per CDR3 protein. Of about 650,000 distinct CDR3 sequences in the sample, around 50% are singletons; the top ten hold roughly 13%. Sequencing used blood. These receptors were obtained from a woman aged 80 or over in good health. CDR3s include the opening cysteine and the closing phenylalanine or tryptophan. The D gene is left open where the match is weak. Part of the rows lack a size; the others show once, few, many or a class for expanded clones.

TRBD2,TRBV15,TRBJ2-6,-,16,CATSRDSGTGANVLTF,TGTGCCACCAGCAGAGATAGCGGGACTGGGGCCAACGTCCTGACTTTC
-,TRBV7-9,TRBJ2-5,-,16,CASSSGIFRFQETQYF,TGTGCCAGCAGCTCAGGAATTTTCAGGTTCCAAGAGACCCAGTACTTC
-,TRBV7-9,TRBJ2-7,medium-sized,13,CASSLAMNYEQYF,TGTGCCAGCAGCTTAGCGATGAACTACGAGCAGTACTTC
TRBD2,TRBV20-1,TRBJ2-1,-,14,CSAVRREGYKEQFF,TGCAGTGCCGTCCGGAGGGAGGGTTACAAGGAGCAGTTCTTC
TRBD2,TRBV5-1,TRBJ2-1,-,13,CTSSPTSVDEQFF,TGCACCAGCAGCCCGACTAGCGTGGATGAGCAGTTCTTC
TRBD2,TRBV12-3/TRBV12-4,TRBJ2-5,-,14,CASNLAGGEETQYF,TGTGCCAGCAATTTAGCGGGGGGCGAAGAGACCCAGTACTTC
TRBD2,TRBV29-1,TRBJ2-7,-,12,CSVARSGIGQYF,TGCAGCGTGGCCCGGAGCGGGATCGGGCAGTACTTC
TRBD1,TRBV27,TRBJ2-2,few,14,CASSPDRGTGELFF,TGTGCCAGCAGTCCCGACAGGGGTACCGGGGAGCTGTTTTTT
-,TRBV7-2,TRBJ2-3,-,15,CASSLDYLSTDTQYF,TGTGCCAGCAGCTTGGACTACCTTAGCACAGATACGCAGTATTTT
-,TRBV25-1,TRBJ1-6,-,13,CASAGSLNSPLHF,TGTGCCAGCGCGGGCAGCCTTAATTCACCCCTCCACTTT
TRBD1,TRBV27,TRBJ2-7,-,14,CASKQGFVSYEQYF,TGTGCCAGCAAACAGGGGTTTGTCTCCTACGAGCAGTACTTC
-,TRBV20-1,TRBJ2-7,many,15,CSARDYKDDSYEQYF,TGCAGTGCTAGAGATTATAAGGACGATTCCTACGAGCAGTACTTC
TRBD2,TRBV4-2,TRBJ2-7,-,15,CAGSQETSGSYEQYF,TGTGCCGGCAGCCAAGAAACTAGCGGTTCCTACGAGCAGTACTTC
-,TRBV3-1,TRBJ1-1,-,16,CASSQSWGNRNTEAFF,TGTGCCAGCAGCCAATCCTGGGGCAACCGGAACACTGAAGCTTTCTTT
-,TRBV2,TRBJ1-5,-,15,CASSRSGQINQPQHF,TGTGCCAGCAGTAGATCTGGGCAGATCAATCAGCCCCAGCATTTT
TRBD1,TRBV29-1,TRBJ1-2,many,14,CSVDSGTGGSGYTF,TGCAGCGTTGATTCCGGGACAGGGGGCTCTGGCTACACCTTC
-,TRBV27,TRBJ2-5,few,12,CASSNDRWKQYF,TGTGCCAGCAGTAATGACAGATGGAAGCAGTACTTC
-,TRBV5-1,TRBJ2-2,-,13,CASTDGNTGELFF,TGCGCCAGCACGGACGGAAACACCGGGGAGCTGTTTTTT
-,TRBV29-1,TRBJ2-4,-,14,CSVEERGKENIQYF,TGCAGCGTTGAAGAACGGGGGAAGGAAAACATTCAGTACTTC
-,TRBV7-9,TRBJ2-1,many,13,CASCGLIGNEQFF,TGTGCCAGCTGCGGACTCATCGGGAATGAGCAGTTCTTC
-,TRBV29-1,TRBJ2-1,few,11,CSAPDPREQFF,TGCAGCGCCCCGGATCCCCGTGAGCAGTTCTTC
-,TRBV7-7,TRBJ2-5,many,13,CASSLEVVQTQYF,TGTGCTAGCAGCTTGGAGGTTGTGCAGACCCAGTACTTC
-,TRBV6-6,TRBJ1-3,-,14,CASTLGGEGNTIYF,TGTGCCAGCACCCTAGGAGGCGAAGGAAACACCATATATTTT